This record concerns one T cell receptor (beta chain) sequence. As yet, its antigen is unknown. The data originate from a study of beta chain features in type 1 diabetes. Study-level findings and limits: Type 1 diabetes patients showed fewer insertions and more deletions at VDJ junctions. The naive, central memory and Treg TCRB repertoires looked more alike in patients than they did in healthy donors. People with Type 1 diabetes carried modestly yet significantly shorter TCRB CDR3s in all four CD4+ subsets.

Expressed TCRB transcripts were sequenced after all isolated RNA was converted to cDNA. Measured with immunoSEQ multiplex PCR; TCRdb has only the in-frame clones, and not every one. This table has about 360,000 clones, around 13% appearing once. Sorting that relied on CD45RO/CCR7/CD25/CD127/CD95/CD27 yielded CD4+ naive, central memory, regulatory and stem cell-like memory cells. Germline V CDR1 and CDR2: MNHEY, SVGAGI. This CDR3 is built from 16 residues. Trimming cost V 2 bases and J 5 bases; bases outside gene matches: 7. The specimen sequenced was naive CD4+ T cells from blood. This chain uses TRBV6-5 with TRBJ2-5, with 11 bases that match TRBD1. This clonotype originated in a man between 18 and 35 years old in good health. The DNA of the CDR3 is TGTGCCAGCAGTTACACCAGGGACAGGGGGTGGGAGACCCAGTACTTC. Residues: CASSYTRDRGWETQYF.